This T cell receptor (beta chain) was sequenced in a study of cytomegalovirus exposure and HLA in healthy donors (dated by TCRdb to between 2016 and 2019). Concerning the study at large: In an earlier analysis of under 750 of the donors, approximately 260 Gb of sequence data and 90 million to 130 million unique TCR beta sequences from 150 million to 200 million T cells were reported. About 320 gigabases of sequencing data and approximately 93 million unique TCR sequences were included in an early release covering several hundred HLA-typed donors. Of the 300 to 500 genotyped donors, roughly 80% were placed in the genetic ancestry cluster associated with self-reported Caucasian donors. The study aimed to test whether cataloging public T cell receptors could reveal signatures of past pathogen exposure. Using immunosequencing, the study profiled T cell repertoires from around 680 subjects and related those repertoires to cytomegalovirus serostatus. In addition to the first cohort of roughly 670 subjects, a separate validation cohort of 120 different subjects was used. High-throughput TCR immunosequencing, statistical association of individual TCRs with disease status, and machine learning were combined to predict cytomegalovirus infection status. A later analysis re-analyzed previously published TCR beta repertoires from 666 donors and added high-resolution HLA genotyping to study TCR occurrence patterns. Rather than using new phenotypic data, the later analysis identified candidate immune exposures from TCR beta sequences and from how often those sequences occurred across donors. An earlier analysis of a few hundred of the donors applied high-throughput TCR beta sequencing to assess whether each TCR beta V gene segment acted as functional or pseudogenic. Alongside the repertoire data, information on donor age, sex, ethnicity and CMV serostatus was compiled. In a later genetic analysis, genome-wide SNP genotypes for about three fifths of the 666 donors were used, and that subset was treated as a discovery cohort. Every repertoire in the discovery cohort had been generated on one and the same sequencing platform. Both class I and class II loci were covered by HLA typing, at four-digit resolution. Typing coverage varied by locus: about 629-640 donors for A, B, C, DRB1 and DQB1; approximately 520 for DQA1; more than 600 for DPA1; roughly 450 for DPB1. Several DR-DQ haplotypes were treated as single units for association and clustering because of strong linkage in the cohort. Across around 400 genotyped donors of the cohort, an average of roughly 230,000 unique TCR beta nucleotide sequences per donor were sequenced, and roughly 17% of those sequences were non-productive. The research as a whole found: While some public TCRs were present in many individuals, most TCR sequences turned up only very rarely across donors. In a later analysis, most CMV-associated TCR beta chains were found to appear HLA-restricted, with HLA associations seemingly driven largely by CMV exposure. The classifier was reported to diagnose cytomegalovirus status with high specificity and sensitivity in both the original and validation cohorts. A further reported finding was that TCR beta sequences accurately predicted the HLA-A and HLA-B alleles for most subjects in the first cohort. Roughly uniform sequencing depth across donors was assumed in presence/absence analyses, although this assumption may not hold. Specific HLA alleles were associated with over 15,000 TCR beta sequences at a false discovery rate of 0.05 in a later analysis. This cohort had only TCR beta chains sequenced, and the lack of alpha or paired-chain data limited which features could be detected. In an earlier analysis of fewer than 750 of the donors, most TCR beta V segments were observed in productive rearrangements about 90% or about 30% of the time, broadly matching IMGT annotations. Several of the top co-occurrence clusters appeared to be linked to parvovirus B19, influenza, CMV and Epstein-Barr virus, according to a later analysis. A group of highly shared sequence variants was considered likely to be a technical artifact of the sequencing pipeline. In a later analysis, the rate of TCR association differed among HLA loci, with DRB1 alleles having the most associated TCRs and HLA-C alleles having the fewest. Linkage disequilibrium might explain the correlated functional status among segregating V segments, but an unknown experimental factor could not be ruled out. CMV serostatus was the only immune exposure information available for the cohort. In a later genetic analysis, fewer N-insertions in productive TCRs were reported among donors in an Asian-associated ancestry cluster than the approximately 710-donor mean. When HLA alleles, especially DR and DQ, strongly co-occurred, attributing TCR associations to individual alleles was difficult. Because counts were too low, roughly 16 rarely observed V segments, including chromosome 9 orphons, were excluded from the earlier analysis of some 540 of the donors. Because HLA typing was unavailable for some donors at each locus, only the typed subset was used in association tests. A later genetic analysis associated a missense DCLRE1C variant with V-gene and J-gene trimming of TCR beta chains, and an independent cohort replicated the association. In vitro tests confirmed that three of the cytomegalovirus-associated TCR beta chains recognize cytomegalovirus antigens. The study listed approximately 150 TCR beta chains as associated with cytomegalovirus. It was suggested by the authors that the approach could potentially be generalized to other disease states and immunological phenotypes. Compared with equally common non-associated chains, HLA-associated TCR beta chains in a later analysis were more clonally expanded and had lower generation probabilities.

On this clone: Its antigen is still unknown. No base-level quality is on record; no much larger clone is a single base apart.

The library was made by the immunoSEQ multiplex PCR assay. For the multiplex PCR, a mixture combining 60 forward primers for TCR Vbeta segments and 13 reverse primers for TCR Jbeta segments was used. Amplification of the CDR3 region of rearranged TCR beta genes was performed with a multiplex PCR assay on genomic DNA. The amplified TCR beta libraries were sequenced on the Illumina HiSeq System as 87-base-pair reads. The authors' pipeline ran thus. Across the 640 or so repertoires, a later analysis counted 78 million or so unique TCR beta chains, around 11 million of which were shared by at least two donors. A nearest-neighbor algorithm error-corrected the raw reads and collapsed the reads into unique sequences, merging closely related sequences to remove PCR and sequencing errors. CDR3 sequences were aligned to IMGT reference sequences to assign V, D and J gene segments. For a sequence to be retained, a match of at least six nucleotides was required to both a V gene segment and a J gene segment. A rearrangement counted as productive if the CDR3 had no stop codons and remained in frame with V and J, and every other rearrangement counted as non-productive. Following IMGT convention, CDR3 was defined as the stretch from the second conserved V-encoded cysteine to the conserved J-encoded phenylalanine. Sequences without an unambiguous match to a single V gene segment were excluded from the earlier analysis of about 600 of the donors. An earlier analysis of a few hundred of the donors called V segments functional above 56.7% productive rearrangements and segregating when the between-donor standard deviation exceeded 5%. A statistical classification framework was built for diagnosing cytomegalovirus status from the catalog of TCR beta chain sequences. In a later analysis, V and J genes were assigned by comparing TCR nucleotide sequences against IMGT/GENE-DB human TR gene sequences. In a later analysis, CDR3 sequences and most-parsimonious VDJ recombination scenarios were assigned using the TCRdist pipeline. In a later analysis, every TCR beta chain was defined by the combination of its CDR3 amino acid sequence and its V-gene family, and reads without a unique V-gene family were dropped. In a later analysis, fewer than 600 highly shared, low-generation-probability nucleotide sequences were removed to address suspected cross-contamination and a sequencing artifact. In a later analysis, a clonal expansion index was calculated for each public chain from normalized within-repertoire ranks of inferred template counts. Generation probabilities in a later analysis came from a VDJ recombination model fitted to out-of-frame rearrangements, and those results were checked against IGoR. A later analysis scored TCR-TCR, TCR-HLA and TCR-CMV co-occurrence with hypergeometric tests, applying a repertoire-size bias correction to TCR pairs. False discovery rates were estimated in a later analysis by permuting HLA or CMV assignments 20 times. A later analysis grouped co-occurring TCRs with DBSCAN, adding TCRdist sequence similarity when clustering within HLA-allele-positive subsets. Repertoires with fewer than 30,000 or more than 120,000 public chains, plus five repertoires with anomalous nucleotide sharing, were excluded from co-occurrence clustering. TCRdb mirrors the immuneACCESS table, restricted to in-frame sequences. Some clones are absent from its copies; in checked studies, under half trace to an unresolved V gene, and the reason for the others is unknown. That table gives V, J and clone size, and the DNA gave D and trimming. In all, the sample holds 80,000 to 95,000 clones, and 60% to 85% of those were seen once. The top ten clonotypes cover 5.9% of the sample.

The cohort comprised 666 healthy bone marrow donors. At the time of sampling, all cohort members were nominally healthy, though unrecorded immune exposures were likely present. The donor was CMV seropositive and was included in the group of 290 or so seropositive cohort members. Every donor gave a peripheral blood sample, and the peripheral blood mononuclear cells from that sample were used for TCR beta sequencing. Genomic DNA extraction from the blood cell samples was performed with the Qiagen DNeasy Blood Extraction Kit. The TCR was taken from a man between 18 and 35 years old in good health and CMV-seropositive. The sample consisted of PBMCs.

Here is the DNA: TGCAGCGCAGTAGTTCGGGTGGTCTCTGAGCAGTTCTTC. Its protein is CSAVVRVVSEQFF. The receptor chain draws on TRBV29-1 and TRBJ2-1; the D gene cannot be named for sure. The germline V gene supplies CDR1 SQVTM and CDR2 ANQGSEA. Spanning cysteine to phenylalanine, the CDR3 consists of 13 amino acids. The CDR3 DNA has 39 bases and is translated from base 1. V loses 7 bases, J loses 9 bases, and the germline ends lie 19 bases apart.